The sequence of this TCR beta chain was determined in a study of CDR3 diversity in severe acne. TCRdb redid the calling of the PCR reads with MiXCR, one entry per CDR3 protein. The repertoire holds roughly 100,000 distinct CDR3 sequences, roughly half seen once, with around 12% in the top ten. The CDR3 length is 13 residues. The germline CDR1 and CDR2 sequences are SGHTA and FQGNSA. V lost 3 bases to trimming and J lost 5 bases, with 10 bases between them. In its sample, this clonotype is medium-sized. Material: blood. The gene calls are TRBV7-2 and TRBJ2-5; D may be TRBD1 (6 bases). This receptor was obtained from a male donor with acne. For the CDR3, the DNA is TGTGCCAGCAGCTTCGCAGGGGAGGAGACCCAGTACTTC. Translated, it gives CASSFAGEETQYF.